The following is a T cell receptor (beta chain) sequence with its context. This clonotype was observed many times. What antigen it recognizes has not been identified. Base qualities are not at hand, and no much larger clone is one base apart. The record originates from a study of CD8+CD57+ T cells in acquired aplastic anemia (dated by TCRdb to between 2018 and 2020). In the study overall: Extracted DNA from sorted CD4+ and CD8+ cells averaged 3.2 ug, ranging from roughly 0.19 to 27.4 ug. Healthy donor samples averaged about 10 million reads for CD4+ and 11 million to 12 million for CD8+ cells.

V is pared back by 6 bases and J by 8 bases, with 23 bases lying between the germline termini. For CDR1 and CDR2, the germline V gene lists MNHNS and SASEGT. Including the terminal cysteine and phenylalanine, the CDR3 comprises 16 residues. The kept DNA is CDR3 alone, 48 bases in frame from the first base. In this study, sorted CD4+ and CD8+ T cells from the blood of healthy subjects and of severe aplastic anemia patients had their TCR repertoires deep-sequenced. Ficoll-Paque density gradient centrifugation was used to isolate peripheral blood mononuclear cells. Before DNA extraction, CD4+ and CD8+ T cells were sorted by FACS or by magnetic beads. Profiling of TCR beta VDJ combinations and CDR3 sequences used genomic DNA as the template. TCR repertoire sequencing was run on an Illumina HiSeq 2000. On the study's bioinformatics: TRBV/TRBJ rearrangement plots, CDR3 size and DJ length profiles, and Simpson's diversity index were used to assess repertoires. The immunodominant clone was defined as the most abundant DNA sequence in deep sequencing data. CDR3 amino acid sequences were checked for sharing across subjects and were also compared against the VDJdb database and published repertoires. TCRdb's own reprocessing of the public reads used fastp at Q25 and MiXCR and kept productive beta chains. Rows are unified per CDR3 protein, each entry keeping the most common DNA and genes. The V and J calls, along with clone size, are taken from TCRdb and not from the paper's own processing. The sample profile shows tens of thousands of distinct CDR3 sequences; 65% to 70% of them were found once. The leading ten clones occupy 23% of the sample.

Study-wide findings and limitations: Some 30 CD8+ CDR3 sequences were found to be shared between patients and controls, but these sequences appeared to be highly expressed in patients and within the immunodominant clones of the patients. CD8+ Simpson's diversity did not differ significantly between patients and healthy controls (P=0.060).

The sequence is built from TRBV6-1 and TRBJ2-1, with a tentative D gene TRBD1 over 7 matching bases. The receptor comes from a human donor in good health, serving as a control. Material for sequencing was sorted CD4+, CD8+, or CD8+CD57+ T cells (not recorded which) from PBMCs. The CDR3 region reads CASSQGGGNGQDEQFF. The DNA sequence is as follows: TGTGCCAGCAGCCAGGGGGGCGGAAACGGTCAGGATGAGCAGTTCTTC.